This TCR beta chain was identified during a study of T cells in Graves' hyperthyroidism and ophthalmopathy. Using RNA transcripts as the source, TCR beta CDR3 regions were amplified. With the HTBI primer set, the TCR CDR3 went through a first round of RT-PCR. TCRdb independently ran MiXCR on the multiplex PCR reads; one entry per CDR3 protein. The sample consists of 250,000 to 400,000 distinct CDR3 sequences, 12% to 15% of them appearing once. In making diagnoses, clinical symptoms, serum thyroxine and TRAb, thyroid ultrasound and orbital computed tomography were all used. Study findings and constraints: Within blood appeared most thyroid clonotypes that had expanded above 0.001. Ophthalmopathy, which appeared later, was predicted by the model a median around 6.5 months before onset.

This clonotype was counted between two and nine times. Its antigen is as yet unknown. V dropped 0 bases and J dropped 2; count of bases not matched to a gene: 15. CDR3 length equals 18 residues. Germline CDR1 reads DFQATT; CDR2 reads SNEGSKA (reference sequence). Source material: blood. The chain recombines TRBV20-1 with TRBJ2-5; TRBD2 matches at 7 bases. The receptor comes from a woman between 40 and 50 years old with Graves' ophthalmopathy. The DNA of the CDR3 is TGCAGTGCTAGAGAGATCGGTCGGCGGCGGGGGTCGCAAGAGACCCAGTACTTC. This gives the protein CSAREIGRRRGSQETQYF.